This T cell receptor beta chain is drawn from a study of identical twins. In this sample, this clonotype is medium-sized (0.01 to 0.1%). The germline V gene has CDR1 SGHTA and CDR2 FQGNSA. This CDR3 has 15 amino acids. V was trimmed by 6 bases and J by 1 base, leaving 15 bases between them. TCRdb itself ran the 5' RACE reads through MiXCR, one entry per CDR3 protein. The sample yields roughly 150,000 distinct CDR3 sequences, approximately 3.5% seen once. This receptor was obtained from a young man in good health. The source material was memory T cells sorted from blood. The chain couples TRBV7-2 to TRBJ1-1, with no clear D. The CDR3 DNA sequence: TGTGCCAGCAGTTGGAGGACCCTGGGGAACACTGAAGCTTTCTTT. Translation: CASSWRTLGNTEAFF. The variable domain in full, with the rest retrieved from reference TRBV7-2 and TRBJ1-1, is GAGVSQSPSNKVTEKGKDVELRCDPISGHTALYWYRQSLGQGLEFLIYFQGNSAPDKSGLPSDRFSAERTGGSVSTLTIQRTQQEDSAVYLCASSWRTLGNTEAFFGQGTRLTVV.